Below, one T cell receptor (beta chain) is given with its context. Its target is not known. The V end was cut by 4 bases, the J end by 6 bases, with 22 bases between. The V gene's germline CDR1 is MNHNS and CDR2 SASEGT. The CDR3 is 17 amino acids. This record comes from a study of cytomegalovirus exposure and HLA in healthy donors. The PCR used 60 Vbeta and 13 Jbeta primers. Only in-frame clones appear in the TCRdb table, and some are missing; sequencing was by immunoSEQ multiplex PCR. Found here are 150,000 or so clones, 79% of them singletons; the top ten hold approximately 6.9%. Findings and limits, study-wide: Later analysis demonstrated an association between a missense DCLRE1C variant and TCR beta V- and J-gene trimming. Usually a TCR sequence was rare, but some public TCRs were found in many donors. TCR beta sequences numbering under 20,000 were associated with HLA alleles at 0.05 false discovery rate in a later analysis.

The receptor was isolated from a woman between 40 and 50 years old in good health and CMV-seropositive. This sequence joins TRBV6-1 and TRBJ1-5; TRBD1 is a possible D gene (5 bases). Source material: PBMCs. The CDR3 sequence: CASSAAGRGFLGQPQHF. The CDR3 coding sequence is TGTGCCAGCAGTGCCGCGGGACGGGGTTTTCTCGGTCAGCCCCAGCATTTT.